The 9 T cell receptor beta chains below were found in one sample sequenced in a study of OX40 agonist ivuxolimab in advanced cancers. Sequencing was performed with immunoSEQ multiplex PCR; in TCRdb, only in-frame clones are kept and a portion is missing. The sample shows 28,000 or so clones, 85% to 95% of them seen only once. The starting material was CD4+ or CD8+ T cells sorted from blood, obtained in a trial of the OX40 agonist ivuxolimab. These receptors came from an adult with an advanced solid tumor such as melanoma, head and neck, liver or kidney cancer.

The rearrangement uses TRBV5-5 and TRBJ2-2, with 10 positions matching TRBD2. The CDR3 loop spans 16 amino acids. Germline assignment: CDR1 SGHKS and CDR2 YYEKEE (reference sequence). J gave up 1 base and V 0 bases, and 0 bases lay outside the gene matches. The CDR3 coding sequence is TGTGCCAGCAGCTTGGCTAGCGGGGGGAACACCGGGGAGCTGTTTTTT. It encodes CASSLASGGNTGELFF.

In its sample, this clone was seen once. V is TRBV4-3 and J is TRBJ2-7; D uncertain. Deletions cut 3 bases from V and 2 bases from J, with 14 bases between. Germline V gives CDR1 LGHNA, CDR2 YSLEER. The CDR3 is 15 residues long. For the CDR3, the DNA is TGCGCCAGCAGCCAGGTGGCCACCCTAGCCTACGAGCAGTACTTC. Amino acids: CASSQVATLAYEQYF.

The rearrangement links TRBV7-9 to TRBJ1-2; D remains unclear. CDR3 length: 13 residues. Trimming took off 5 bases at V and 1 base at J, with 8 bases between the two ends. The germline gives CDR1 SEHNR, CDR2 FQNEAQ (reference sequence). CDR3 sequence: CASSLGYNYGYTF. The CDR3 coding sequence is TGTGCCAGCAGCCTGGGGTATAACTATGGCTACACCTTC.

This sequence joins TRBV7-9 and TRBJ2-7; TRBD1 aligns across 9 bases. The trim removed 4 bases at V and 2 bases at J, leaving 3 bases unmatched. The germline V gene has CDR1 SEHNR and CDR2 FQNEAQ (reference sequence). CDR3 length: 14 residues. This CDR3 reads CASSYRDRAYEQYF. The CDR3, as DNA: TGTGCCAGCAGCTACCGGGACAGGGCCTACGAGCAGTACTTC.

The chain links TRBV7-3 to TRBJ2-6; no clear D. V shed 5 bases and J shed 4 bases, with 9 bases lying between them. The CDR3 consists of 14 residues. CDR1 SGHTA and CDR2 FQGTGA come from the germline V gene. CDR3 protein: CASSLVGGANVLTF. The DNA of the CDR3 is TGTGCCAGCAGCCTGGTCGGCGGGGCCAACGTCCTGACTTTC.

J is TRBJ1-1 and V is TRBV27, with D possibly TRBD1 on 6 matching bases. This CDR3 region has 15 residues. V gave up 2 bases and J gave up 1 base, with 11 bases separating them. Germline CDR1 MNHEY, CDR2 SMNVEV (reference sequence). For the CDR3, the DNA is TGTGCCAGCAGTTTAAGCGGGGGGCGGAACACTGAAGCTTTCTTT. This encodes CASSLSGGRNTEAFF.

The V gene is TRBV29-1, the J gene TRBJ2-3; weak D call: TRBD1 (7 bases). CDR1 is SQVTM, CDR2 ANQGSEA, per germline. V lost 6 bases to trimming and J lost 6 bases, with 19 bases between them. The CDR3 is made up of 14 amino acids. The DNA for the CDR3 is TGCAGCGTGGACACCTCAGGGGGAGGCGATACGCAGTATTTT. Its protein is CSVDTSGGGDTQYF.

The V and J genes are TRBV7-9 and TRBJ2-7; tentative D call: TRBD2 (5 bases). From germline, CDR1 is SEHNR and CDR2 FQNEAQ (reference sequence). V was clipped by 5 bases and J by 2 bases, with 10 bases between them. There are 13 residues in the CDR3. CDR3 loop: CASSARDTYEQYF. CDR3 sequence (DNA): TGTGCCAGCAGCGCCCGGGATACCTACGAGCAGTACTTC. The full variable domain, its missing parts supplied by reference TRBV7-9 and TRBJ2-7, is DTGVSQNPRHKITKRGQNVTFRCDPISEHNRLYWYRQTLGQGPEFLTYFQNEAQLEKSRLLSDRFSAERPKGSFSTLEIQRTEQGDSAMYLCASSARDTYEQYFGPGTRLTVT.

The rearrangement uses TRBV9 and TRBJ2-7; 7 nucleotides match TRBD1. V trimming: 0 bases; J trimming: 3 bases; junction bases outside the gene matches: 6. This CDR3 spans 15 amino acids. The germline gives CDR1 SGDLS, CDR2 YYNGEE. The CDR3 reads CASSVGETGYYEQYF. The CDR3 coding sequence is TGTGCCAGCAGCGTAGGTGAGACAGGGTACTACGAGCAGTACTTC.